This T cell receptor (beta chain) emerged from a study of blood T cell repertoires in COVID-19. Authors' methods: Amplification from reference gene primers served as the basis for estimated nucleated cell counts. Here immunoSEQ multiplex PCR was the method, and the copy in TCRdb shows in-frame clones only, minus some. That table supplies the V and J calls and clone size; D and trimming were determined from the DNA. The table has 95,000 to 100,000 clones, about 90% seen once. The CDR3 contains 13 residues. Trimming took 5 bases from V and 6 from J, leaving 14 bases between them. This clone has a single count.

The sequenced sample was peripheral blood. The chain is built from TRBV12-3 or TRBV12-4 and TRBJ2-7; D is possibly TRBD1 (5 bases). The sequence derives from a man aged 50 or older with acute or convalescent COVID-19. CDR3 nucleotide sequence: TGTGCCAGCAGTAATGGTGGGGCTCGCGAGCAGTACTTC. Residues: CASSNGGAREQYF.